Following are 19 T cell receptor beta chains from one sample sequenced in a study of cytomegalovirus exposure and HLA in healthy donors. In the PCR, 60 Vbeta and 13 Jbeta primers were used. Profiling relied on immunoSEQ multiplex PCR, and the TCRdb table lists in-frame clones only, not all of them. Altogether about 180,000 clones are present, 65% to 85% being singletons, with the ten largest covering under 2.5%. Specimen: PBMCs. These receptors were taken from a man aged 55 to 69 in good health and CMV-seronegative.

The chain links TRBV13 to TRBJ2-5; 13 bases align to TRBD2. The tail of the sequence fits TRBJ2-7 better, so the J call may be wrong. CDR1 PRHDT and CDR2 FYEKMQ come from the germline V gene (reference sequence). The CDR3 length is 15 residues. The CDR3 region is CASSSGLAGVDEQYF. The CDR3 DNA reads TGTGCCAGCAGCTCCGGACTAGCGGGAGTCGACGAGCAGTACTTC.

V and J are TRBV30 and TRBJ2-7; 7 positions match TRBD2. This CDR3 contains 12 residues. V lost 0 bases, J lost 6 bases, and 2 bases stayed unmatched. Per the germline V gene, CDR1 is GTSNPN and CDR2 is SVGIG (reference sequence). The chain's CDR3 is CAWSVGGGEQYF. CDR3 bases: TGTGCCTGGAGTGTGGGGGGGGGCGAGCAGTACTTC.

This clone was observed a handful of times. This chain joins TRBV6-5 and TRBJ1-2; the match to TRBD1 covers 7 bases. With 2 bases clipped from V and 4 bases from J, the junction kept 10 bases outside the gene matches. Germline values: CDR1 MNHEY, CDR2 SVGAGI. The CDR3 totals 16 residues. The CDR3 sequence is CASSYTRSGTVYGYTF. As DNA, the CDR3 is TGTGCCAGCAGTTACACTCGGTCCGGGACAGTCTATGGCTACACCTTC.

The V and J genes are TRBV7-2 and TRBJ2-1, with TRBD2 matching 12 bases. Looked up from germline, CDR1 is SGHTA and CDR2 is FQGNSA. This CDR3 region has 16 residues. V shed 5 bases and J 7 bases; nucleotides not matched to a gene: 9. The chain's CDR3 is CASSPRLAGVSNEQFF. The CDR3 DNA is TGTGCCAGCAGCCCACGACTAGCGGGAGTATCTAATGAGCAGTTCTTC.

This clone was counted a few times. The V call is TRBV9, the J call TRBJ2-6; D remains ambiguous. The CDR3 extends over 15 amino acids. V lost 4 bases and J lost 0, with 8 bases in between. Germline V gene data show CDR1 as SGDLS and CDR2 as YYNGEE. The CDR3 DNA reads TGTGCCAGCAGCCCCGAGAACTCTGGGGCCAACGTCCTGACTTTC. Translated, it gives CASSPENSGANVLTF.

The chain recombines TRBV6-5 with TRBJ2-1; 7 nucleotides match TRBD2. With V trimmed by 8 bases and J by 4 bases, 5 bases remained unmatched. Per germline, CDR1 MNHEY and CDR2 SVGAGI. The length of the CDR3 is 13 residues. The CDR3 protein is CASGREGYNEQFF. In nucleotides, the CDR3 is TGTGCCAGCGGGAGGGAGGGATACAATGAGCAGTTCTTC.

The chain uses TRBV10-3 and TRBJ2-2; D might be TRBD1 (5 bases). CDR1 is ENHRY, CDR2 SYGVKD, per germline. The CDR3 contains 16 residues. V lost 4 bases to trimming and J lost 3 bases, with 15 bases between them. For the CDR3, the DNA is TGTGCCATCAGTGGGGGCTCCGGGCCTCACACCGGGGAGCTGTTTTTT. Protein sequence: CAISGGSGPHTGELFF.

There are a few counts of this clone. This sequence joins TRBV5-1 and TRBJ2-2; maybe TRBD2 (5 bases). The V and J ends lost 1 base and 4 bases respectively, with 11 bases between them. CDR1 and CDR2 (germline): SGHRS, YFSETQ. The CDR3 has 15 amino acids. CDR3 sequence (DNA): TGCGCCAGCAGCTTGTTGGGCAGCGGCACCGGGGAGCTGTTTTTT. It encodes CASSLLGSGTGELFF.

The rearrangement links TRBV6-1 to TRBJ2-7; D might be TRBD2 (6 bases). The germline V gene has CDR1 MNHNS and CDR2 SASEGT. This CDR3 has 16 amino acids. The V end was cut by 1 base, the J end by 2 bases, with 15 bases between. This chain's CDR3 is CASSEGWGLNPYEQYF. The CDR3 nucleotides are TGTGCCAGCAGTGAAGGATGGGGACTTAACCCCTACGAGCAGTACTTC.

V gene TRBV5-1 combines with J gene TRBJ2-2, with D perhaps matching TRBD2 (5 bases). Germline assignment: CDR1 SGHRS and CDR2 YFSETQ. The germline V and J ends were trimmed by 1 base and 5 bases, with 12 bases remaining between them. The length of the CDR3 is 15 residues. The CDR3 nucleotides are TGCGCCAGCAGCTTGAGGGCCCCGGGAACCGGGGAGCTGTTTTTT. Protein: CASSLRAPGTGELFF.

This clone is medium-sized (0.01 to 0.1%) by share. This chain connects TRBV27 to TRBJ1-3, with unresolved D. Germline V gene sequence: CDR1 MNHEY, CDR2 SMNVEV (reference sequence). The CDR3 sequence is 13 residues long. The V end was cut by 2 bases, the J end by 3 bases, with 5 bases between. CDR3 in amino acids: CASSLNYGNTIYF. The CDR3 DNA follows: TGTGCCAGCAGTTTAAACTATGGAAACACCATATATTTT.

This chain connects TRBV9 to TRBJ2-5; TRBD2 aligns across 8 bases. Trimming cost V 3 bases and J 1 base; bases outside gene matches: 5. The CDR3 extends over 15 amino acids. Germline CDR1 reads SGDLS; CDR2 reads YYNGEE. The CDR3 DNA follows: TGTGCCAGCAGCGGAAGCGGGAGCCTCCAAGAGACCCAGTACTTC. It encodes CASSGSGSLQETQYF.

The rearrangement joins TRBV27 to TRBJ1-5; maybe TRBD1 (5 bases). CDR3 length equals 13 residues. Germline CDR1 and CDR2: MNHEY and SMNVEV (reference sequence). With 0 bases removed from V and 9 bases from J, the gap between germline ends came to 9 bases. The CDR3 sequence is CASSLSRVGPQHF. The CDR3 DNA follows: TGTGCCAGCAGTTTATCCAGGGTGGGGCCCCAGCATTTT.

This clone was picked up a small number of times. The chain links TRBV21-1 to TRBJ2-1; the table's D call of TRBD2 was not tested on the DNA. TRBV21-1 corresponds to a pseudogene. This CDR3 has 13 residues. The CDR3 DNA is TGTGCCAGCAGCAAATGCCAGTCTAGAGAGCAGTTCTTC. Translation gives CASSKCQSREQFF.

This chain joins TRBV7-6 and TRBJ2-1, with TRBD2 matching over 7 bases. V lost 7 bases, J lost 6 bases, and 9 bases stayed unmatched. There are 14 residues in the CDR3. The germline CDR1 and CDR2 sequences are SGHVS and FNYEAQ. As DNA, the CDR3 is TGTGCCAGCACCCTCCCCGGCGGGGGCAATGAGCAGTTCTTC. Amino acids: CASTLPGGGNEQFF.

The V gene is TRBV5-1, the J gene TRBJ2-6; the match to TRBD1 covers 8 bases. V was clipped by 5 bases and J by 0 bases; unmatched bases: 7. This CDR3 has 17 residues. In germline, CDR1 is SGHRS, CDR2 YFSETQ. The CDR3 DNA reads as TGCGCCAGCAGTGTGACAGGGGACCTCTCTGGGGCCAACGTCCTGACTTTC. Its translation: CASSVTGDLSGANVLTF.

V is TRBV5-1 and J is TRBJ1-1; 8 positions match TRBD1. CDR1 SGHRS and CDR2 YFSETQ come from the germline V gene. Trimming removed 1 base from V and 1 base from J; junction bases left unmatched: 3. The CDR3 totals 15 residues. The CDR3 nucleotides are TGCGCCAGCAGCTTGACAGGGGGTTGGAACACTGAAGCTTTCTTT. Translated: CASSLTGGWNTEAFF.

For this clone: Other DNA sequences in this specimen translate into the identical CDR3. This sequence joins TRBV5-1 and TRBJ1-3; TRBD1 matches at 7 bases. The CDR3 totals 15 residues. Trimming cost V 2 bases and J 0 bases; bases outside gene matches: 2. The germline V gene has CDR1 SGHRS and CDR2 YFSETQ. The CDR3 spells CASSLAGGSGNTIYF. CDR3 DNA: TGCGCCAGCAGCTTAGCAGGGGGCTCTGGAAACACCATATATTTT.

J is TRBJ2-3 and V is TRBV10-1, with D possibly matching TRBD2 (6 bases). The CDR3 has 15 residues. Germline V gene data show CDR1 as WNHNN and CDR2 as SYGVQD (reference sequence). Trimming stripped 6 bases from V and 0 bases from J, with 13 bases between. The CDR3 protein is CASRTRGRSTDTQYF. The DNA for the CDR3 is TGCGCCAGCAGGACTAGGGGACGGAGCACAGATACGCAGTATTTT.